This TCR beta chain was identified in a study of cytotoxic CD8 clonotypes in ibrutinib-treated CLL. Using immunoSEQ multiplex PCR, the repertoire was profiled, and TCRdb retains in-frame clones only, with some absent. The data contain 55,000 to 80,000 clones, 90% of them singletons. This clone was observed a handful of times. Its antigen is unidentified. Study observations and caveats: With treatment, public clonotypes, which were uncommon, either contracted or remained stable. Baseline-level clonality went beyond age-matched healthy donors and moved in step with circulating CD8+ T-cell counts.

The junction had 7 bases not matched to a gene; V was cut back by 4 bases and J by 5 bases. CDR1 is SGDLS and CDR2 is YYNGEE in the germline V gene. The CDR3 runs to 16 residues. The V gene is TRBV9, the J gene TRBJ2-1; 12 bases match TRBD2. The material sequenced was PBMCs, taken after 12 months of ibrutinib treatment. The sequence came from a human donor with chronic lymphocytic leukemia. CDR3 DNA sequence: TGTGCCAGCAGCCTCCCGACTAGCGGGGGCCACAATGAGCAGTTCTTC. This codes for CASSLPTSGGHNEQFF.